This entry lists 24 T cell receptor beta chains sequenced from one sample in a study of technical replicates of blood from several donors. This table comes from immunoSEQ multiplex PCR, and its TCRdb copy is limited to in-frame clones, with some not included. The data contain more than 75,000 clones, 90% to 97% of them seen just once; the ten biggest clones take up roughly 0.39%. Sequencing was done on a sample of T cells isolated from PBMCs. Receptor source: a human donor in good health.

This rearrangement joins TRBV5-1 to TRBJ2-7; D is possibly TRBD2 (5 bases). There are 13 residues in the CDR3. Per germline, CDR1 SGHRS and CDR2 YFSETQ. V lost 0 bases to trimming and J lost 7 bases, with 11 bases between them. This CDR3 is CASSLAVEVEQYF. The CDR3 DNA reads as TGCGCCAGCAGCTTGGCCGTGGAGGTTGAGCAGTACTTC.

The CDR3 DNA reads TGTGCCAGCAGCTTGCAGGGGGCTAATGAAAAACTGTTTTTT. Translation gives CASSLQGANEKLFF. V gene TRBV9 combines with J gene TRBJ1-4, with 7 bases matching TRBD1. Germline values: CDR1 SGDLS, CDR2 YYNGEE. The CDR3 consists of 14 residues. After removal of 4 bases from V and 3 bases from J, the junction contained 3 bases not matched to a gene. Filled out from reference TRBV9 and TRBJ1-4, the complete variable domain reads DSGVTQTPKHLITATGQRVTLRCSPRSGDLSVYWYQQSLDQGLQFLIQYYNGEERAKGNILERFSAQQFPDLHSELNLSSLELGDSALYFCASSLQGANEKLFFGSGTQLSVL.

The chain couples TRBV5-5 to TRBJ1-2, with a tentative D call TRBD1 (5 bases). Trimming removed 3 bases from V and 5 bases from J, with 20 bases in between. The CDR3 spans 16 residues. The germline V gene has CDR1 SGHKS and CDR2 YYEKEE (reference sequence). CDR3 protein: CASSSATGFVAYGYTF. CDR3 nucleotides: TGTGCCAGCAGCTCTGCAACAGGATTCGTGGCGTATGGCTACACCTTC.

V gene TRBV5-1 combines with J gene TRBJ2-7; 9 bases agree with TRBD2. CDR3 length: 15 residues. Germline trimming cut 0 bases from V and 1 base from J; bases unmatched to any gene: 2. CDR1 SGHRS and CDR2 YFSETQ come from the germline V gene. CDR3 bases: TGCGCCAGCAGCTTGGAGACTAGCGGTTCCTACGAGCAGTACTTC. Protein product: CASSLETSGSYEQYF.

V gene TRBV2 combines with J gene TRBJ1-3; D perhaps matches TRBD1 (5 bases). Between the trimmed V and J ends, which lost 1 base and 4 bases, there was a span of 14 bases. Per germline, CDR1 SNHLY and CDR2 FYNNEI. CDR3 size: 16 residues. The CDR3 coding sequence is TGTGCCAGCAGTGAAGGGGCGGGGGTAGGGGGAAACACCATATATTTT. Encoded protein: CASSEGAGVGGNTIYF.

The chain has TRBV7-2 and TRBJ2-3, with 7 positions matching TRBD2. Per germline, CDR1 SGHTA and CDR2 FQGNSA. V lost 2 bases and J lost 0; bases outside the gene matches: 5. The CDR3 sequence is 16 residues long. This CDR3 reads CASSLFGSGSTDTQYF. In DNA, the CDR3 is TGTGCCAGCAGCTTATTTGGTAGCGGGAGCACAGATACGCAGTATTTT. The full variable domain, its missing parts supplied by reference TRBV7-2 and TRBJ2-3, is GAGVSQSPSNKVTEKGKDVELRCDPISGHTALYWYRQSLGQGLEFLIYFQGNSAPDKSGLPSDRFSAERTGGSVSTLTIQRTQQEDSAVYLCASSLFGSGSTDTQYFGPGTRLTVL.

The chain has TRBV18 and TRBJ2-5, with D tentatively TRBD2 (5 bases). The CDR3 consists of 15 residues. Trimming left V 5 bases short and J 1 base short, with 14 bases between. CDR1 KGHSH and CDR2 LQKENI come from the germline V gene. This CDR3 is CASSSDFLPQETQYF. CDR3 coding DNA: TGTGCCAGCTCATCGGACTTCCTGCCCCAAGAGACCCAGTACTTC.

The chain combines TRBV13 with TRBJ2-7; 7 bases map to TRBD1. Germline-derived CDR1 and CDR2 are PRHDT and FYEKMQ (reference sequence). The V and J ends lost 4 bases and 4 bases, in that order; junction bases with no gene match: 7. The CDR3 loop spans 14 amino acids. The CDR3 DNA sequence: TGTGCCAGCAGCTCCAGACAGGGCCCGTACGAGCAGTACTTC. As protein: CASSSRQGPYEQYF. Drawing the rest from reference TRBV13 and TRBJ2-7, the complete variable domain is AAGVIQSPRHLIKEKRETATLKCYPIPRHDTVYWYQQGPGQDPQFLISFYEKMQSDKGSIPDRFSAQQFSDYHSELNMSSLELGDSALYFCASSSRQGPYEQYFGPGTRLTVT.

The chain combines TRBV7-3 with TRBJ2-1; 9 bases map to TRBD1. This CDR3 is built from 13 residues. Trimming removed 4 bases from V and 8 bases from J; junction bases left unmatched: 3. Per germline, CDR1 SGHTA and CDR2 FQGTGA. The CDR3 here is CASSSGQGYEQFF. The CDR3 coding sequence is TGTGCCAGCAGCTCGGGACAGGGCTATGAGCAGTTCTTC.

V usage is TRBV27 and J usage is TRBJ1-1; 7 positions agree with TRBD1. Germline V gene lookup returns CDR1 MNHEY and CDR2 SMNVEV (reference sequence). The ends lost 3 bases at V and 3 bases at J; junction bases unmatched: 4. The CDR3 consists of 14 residues. Here the CDR3 DNA reads TGTGCCAGCAGTTTCACAGGGGCCCACACTGAAGCTTTCTTT. Residues: CASSFTGAHTEAFF.

V usage is TRBV19 and J usage is TRBJ2-3, with 9 bases that match TRBD2. The ends lost 1 base at V and 4 bases at J; junction bases unmatched: 3. The CDR3 extends over 15 amino acids. Germline CDR1 reads LNHDA; CDR2 reads SQIVND (reference sequence). The chain's CDR3 is CASSIVAGASDTQYF. CDR3 nucleotide sequence: TGTGCCAGTAGTATAGTAGCGGGAGCTTCAGATACGCAGTATTTT.

The chain is built from TRBV19 and TRBJ1-5; possible D gene TRBD1, 6 bases. V was pared by 9 bases and J by 6 bases, with 15 bases between. CDR1 and CDR2 (germline): LNHDA, SQIVND (reference sequence). The length of the CDR3 is 13 residues. The DNA of the CDR3 is TGTGCCAGCCAACAGGGTATTGGTCAGCCCCAGCATTTT. This sequence encodes CASQQGIGQPQHF.

The chain joins TRBV19 to TRBJ2-5, with 8 bases lining up with TRBD1. This CDR3 is 12 amino acids long. The germline V gene has CDR1 LNHDA and CDR2 SQIVND (reference sequence). Unmatched junction bases numbered 2, after V lost 6 bases and J lost 5 bases. CDR3 sequence (DNA): TGTGCCAGTAGCAGACAGGGGGAGACCCAGTACTTC. Its translation is CASSRQGETQYF.

V gene TRBV10-3 combines with J gene TRBJ2-7; 7 bases match TRBD2. Germline assignment: CDR1 ENHRY and CDR2 SYGVKD. Trimming at V came to 10 bases and at J to 1 base, leaving 10 bases not matched to a gene. The length of the CDR3 is 14 residues. The chain's CDR3 is CATRLTAGSYEQYF. The CDR3 nucleotides read TGTGCCACCAGATTAACAGCGGGATCCTACGAGCAGTACTTC.

The rearrangement links TRBV5-6 to TRBJ2-7, with 8 bases fitting TRBD1. The CDR3 covers 15 residues. Germline CDR1 and CDR2: SGHDT and YYEEEE. Trimming took 4 bases from V and 2 from J; bases not matched to a gene: 8. The CDR3 protein is CASSPTGGGPYEQYF. DNA of the CDR3: TGTGCCAGCAGCCCCACAGGGGGAGGCCCCTACGAGCAGTACTTC. Full variable domain (outside the CDR3, taken from reference TRBV5-6 and TRBJ2-7): DAGVTQSPTHLIKTRGQQVTLRCSPKSGHDTVSWYQQALGQGPQFIFQYYEEEERQRGNFPDRFSGHQFPNYSSELNVNALLLGDSALYLCASSPTGGGPYEQYFGPGTRLTVT.

The rearrangement links TRBV7-2 to TRBJ2-2; tentatively, D is TRBD1 (5 bases). The CDR3 spans 15 residues. V was trimmed by 4 bases and J by 4 bases, leaving 13 bases between them. Germline V gene lookup returns CDR1 SGHTA and CDR2 FQGNSA. CDR3 sequence: CASSSSGRVTGELFF. DNA for the CDR3: TGTGCCAGCAGCTCATCGGGCAGGGTCACCGGGGAGCTGTTTTTT.

The chain couples TRBV27 to TRBJ2-7, with 10 bases identical to TRBD2. The J segment lost 7 bases and the V segment lost 5 bases, leaving 5 bases of the junction unmatched. The CDR3 is 13 amino acids. The V gene's germline CDR1 is MNHEY and CDR2 SMNVEV (reference sequence). CDR3 coding DNA: TGTGCCAGCAGTCCCCTAGCGGGAGATGAGCAGTACTTC. Translated: CASSPLAGDEQYF.

The chain has TRBV29-1 and TRBJ2-5; 8 bases map to TRBD1. CDR3 length: 15 amino acids. The J segment lost 4 bases and the V segment lost 0 bases, leaving 7 bases of the junction unmatched. Germline V lookup: CDR1 SQVTM, CDR2 ANQGSEA. The CDR3 sequence is CSVEDLGQGGETQYF. The CDR3 nucleotides are TGCAGCGTTGAAGATCTAGGACAGGGAGGAGAGACCCAGTACTTC. Supplemented by reference TRBV29-1 and TRBJ2-5, the full variable domain reads SAVISQKPSRDICQRGTSLTIQCQVDSQVTMMFWYRQQPGQSLTLIATANQGSEATYESGFVIDKFPISRPNLTFSTLTVSNMSPEDSSIYLCSVEDLGQGGETQYFGPGTRLLVL.

The chain carries TRBV25-1 and TRBJ1-4; possibly TRBD1 for D (5 bases). The germline V gene encodes CDR1 MGHDK and CDR2 SYGVNS. The CDR3 has 15 residues. V lost 5 bases and J lost 6, with 16 bases in between. The chain's CDR3 is CASSPREGPYEKLFF. Here the CDR3 DNA reads TGTGCCAGCAGTCCCAGGGAGGGGCCCTATGAAAAACTGTTTTTT.

This sequence joins TRBV29-1 and TRBJ1-2, with TRBD1 matching 7 bases. Germline CDR1 SQVTM, CDR2 ANQGSEA. V gave up 3 bases and J gave up 1 base; unmatched junction bases: 2. The CDR3 contains 13 residues. The CDR3 DNA sequence: TGCAGCGTTGAGACAGGGAATAACTATGGCTACACCTTC. Encoded protein: CSVETGNNYGYTF. Supplemented by reference TRBV29-1 and TRBJ1-2, the full variable domain reads SAVISQKPSRDICQRGTSLTIQCQVDSQVTMMFWYRQQPGQSLTLIATANQGSEATYESGFVIDKFPISRPNLTFSTLTVSNMSPEDSSIYLCSVETGNNYGYTFGSGTRLTVV.

The gene calls are TRBV5-6 and TRBJ2-7, with D possibly matching TRBD1 (5 bases). This CDR3 has 14 amino acids. Germline loops: CDR1 SGHDT, CDR2 YYEEEE. V lost 0 bases, J lost 6 bases, and 13 bases lay in between. This CDR3 reads CASSLGAGRVEQYF. The DNA for the CDR3 is TGTGCCAGCAGCTTGGGCGCAGGGCGAGTCGAGCAGTACTTC.

The chain carries TRBV7-9 and TRBJ2-6; 7 nucleotides match TRBD2. The germline V gene has CDR1 SEHNR and CDR2 FQNEAQ (reference sequence). The CDR3 spans 19 residues. Trimming removed 0 bases from V and 0 bases from J; junction bases left unmatched: 8. The CDR3 loop is CASSLAIGLEYSGANVLTF. DNA of the CDR3: TGTGCCAGCAGCTTAGCGATTGGACTAGAGTACTCTGGGGCCAACGTCCTGACTTTC.

This chain connects TRBV29-1 to TRBJ2-6; 8 bases match TRBD1. Trimming took 7 bases from V and 4 from J; bases not matched to a gene: 6. The CDR3 covers 14 residues. The germline gives CDR1 SQVTM, CDR2 ANQGSEA. The CDR3 loop is CSGAGGPGANVLTF. CDR3 nucleotide sequence: TGCAGCGGAGCAGGGGGCCCGGGGGCCAACGTCCTGACTTTC.

The chain couples TRBV5-4 to TRBJ2-5; the D is unclear. The ends were cut back, 1 base at V and 1 base at J, with 5 bases in the middle. This CDR3 has 13 amino acids. Germline V gene sequence: CDR1 SGHNT, CDR2 YYREEE (reference sequence). The CDR3 region is CASSLSAQETQYF. CDR3 nucleotides: TGTGCCAGCAGCTTGAGCGCCCAAGAGACCCAGTACTTC.